Shown below are 16 T cell receptor beta chains from a single sample sequenced in a study of CD8+ T cells in alopecia areata. In each case, RNA was isolated and then reverse transcribed into cDNA as the sequencing template. Clones were sequenced by immunoSEQ multiplex PCR, and TCRdb holds only the in-frame ones, with some missing. The top ten hold 3% to 3.5% of the sample, which has approximately 200,000 clones, about three fifths seen once. Treatment here: oral pan-JAK inhibitor, 5-10 mg twice daily. The source material was CD4+ T cells sorted from blood, sampled at week 4, from a patient treated with tofacitinib. These receptors all come from a human donor with alopecia areata.

The gene calls are TRBV2 and TRBJ2-7; the match to TRBD1 covers 7 bases. CDR1 and CDR2 from the germline V gene are SNHLY and FYNNEI. The CDR3 is 14 residues long. The trim removed 7 bases at V and 0 bases at J, leaving 6 bases unmatched. CDR3 protein: CASKVTGSSYEQYF. CDR3 nucleotides: TGTGCCAGCAAGGTGACAGGGAGCTCCTACGAGCAGTACTTC. Complete variable domain (other parts from reference TRBV2 and TRBJ2-7): EPEVTQTPSHQVTQMGQEVILRCVPISNHLYFYWYRQILGQKVEFLVSFYNNEISEKSEIFDDQFSVERPDGSNFTLKIRSTKLEDSAMYFCASKVTGSSYEQYFGPGTRLTVT.

Comments on this clone: Different DNA sequences within this sample yield the same CDR3. The chain uses TRBV2 and TRBJ2-1; D call uncertain. Germline V lookup: CDR1 SNHLY, CDR2 FYNNEI. The length of the CDR3 is 11 residues. V was pared by 1 base and J by 7 bases, with 2 bases between. CDR3 residues: CASSEVNEQFF. The DNA for the CDR3 is TGTGCCAGCAGTGAAGTGAATGAGCAGTTCTTC.

This rearrangement joins TRBV29-1 to TRBJ2-7; a possible D gene is TRBD2 (5 bases). The V and J ends lost 5 bases and 0 bases respectively, with 14 bases between them. Per the germline V gene, CDR1 is SQVTM and CDR2 is ANQGSEA. This CDR3 has 14 amino acids. CDR3 nucleotides: TGCAGCGTTCGGGGTAGGCTAAGCTCCTACGAGCAGTACTTC. This codes for CSVRGRLSSYEQYF.

The gene calls are TRBV30 and TRBJ1-5; D call uncertain. The CDR3 consists of 14 residues. V lost 3 bases to trimming and J lost 11 bases, with 20 bases between them. The germline gives CDR1 GTSNPN, CDR2 SVGIG (reference sequence). The CDR3 loop is CAWSVTSASKTQHF. The CDR3 DNA is TGTGCCTGGAGCGTAACCTCGGCGTCTAAGACCCAGCATTTT.

V gene TRBV5-6 combines with J gene TRBJ1-3, with a weak D call TRBD1 (5 bases). The V and J ends lost 1 base and 4 bases respectively, with 9 bases between them. Germline CDR1 and CDR2: SGHDT and YYEEEE. CDR3 length equals 14 residues. CDR3 sequence: CASSLPGAGNTIYF. The CDR3 DNA reads as TGTGCCAGCAGCTTGCCTGGGGCCGGAAACACCATATATTTT.

J is TRBJ2-5 and V is TRBV13; no firm D call. The V and J ends lost 5 bases and 4 bases respectively, with 17 bases between them. Germline CDR1 reads PRHDT; CDR2 reads FYEKMQ (reference sequence). The CDR3 covers 15 residues. In DNA, the CDR3 is TGTGCCAGCAGCCTCCGGAGAGGTGGTTTAGAGACCCAGTACTTC. This codes for CASSLRRGGLETQYF.

The chain couples TRBV29-1 to TRBJ1-2; 9 bases match TRBD1. The CDR3 totals 13 residues. Germline V gives CDR1 SQVTM, CDR2 ANQGSEA. With V trimmed by 6 bases and J by 6 bases, 8 bases remained unmatched. Here the CDR3 reads CSVSDRGWDGYTF. DNA for the CDR3: TGCAGCGTCTCAGACAGGGGGTGGGATGGCTACACCTTC. Together with reference TRBV29-1 and TRBJ1-2, the CDR3 gives the full variable domain: SAVISQKPSRDICQRGTSLTIQCQVDSQVTMMFWYRQQPGQSLTLIATANQGSEATYESGFVIDKFPISRPNLTFSTLTVSNMSPEDSSIYLCSVSDRGWDGYTFGSGTRLTVV.

The chain has TRBV6-6 and TRBJ2-7; weak D call: TRBD2 (5 bases). Germline-derived CDR1 and CDR2 are MNHNY and SVGAGI (reference sequence). With 7 bases removed from V and 0 bases from J, the gap between germline ends came to 13 bases. This CDR3 is built from 14 residues. The DNA of the CDR3 is TGTGCCAGCACTAACGAGGGCAGCTCCTACGAGCAGTACTTC. Its translation: CASTNEGSSYEQYF.

This chain uses TRBV10-3 with TRBJ2-3; weak D call: TRBD1 (6 bases). This CDR3 contains 15 residues. V was cut by 4 bases and J by 1 base, with 12 bases left in between. Germline loops: CDR1 ENHRY, CDR2 SYGVKD. CDR3 sequence reads: CAISGGRGGTDTQYF. The CDR3 DNA sequence: TGTGCCATCAGTGGCGGCAGGGGCGGCACAGATACGCAGTATTTT.

This clone occurred a few times. The rearrangement joins TRBV27 to TRBJ2-7; 10 nucleotides match TRBD1. J was trimmed by 5 bases and V by 2 bases; bases with no gene match: 6. CDR1 is MNHEY, CDR2 SMNVEV, per germline (reference sequence). The length of the CDR3 is 15 residues. The CDR3 DNA reads as TGTGCCAGCAGTTTAACCGGGACAGGGGCCCACGAGCAGTACTTC. Amino acid sequence: CASSLTGTGAHEQYF.

This clone was seen a few times. This sequence joins TRBV29-1 and TRBJ1-1, with D possibly TRBD1 on 5 matching bases. V gave up 2 bases and J gave up 4 bases, with 14 bases separating them. This CDR3 has 14 residues. The germline CDR1 and CDR2 sequences are SQVTM and ANQGSEA. CDR3 region: CSVEMLAGGTEAFF. Written as DNA, the CDR3 is TGCAGCGTTGAAATGCTGGCGGGGGGCACTGAAGCTTTCTTT. Variable domain in full (rest from reference TRBV29-1 and TRBJ1-1): SAVISQKPSRDICQRGTSLTIQCQVDSQVTMMFWYRQQPGQSLTLIATANQGSEATYESGFVIDKFPISRPNLTFSTLTVSNMSPEDSSIYLCSVEMLAGGTEAFFGQGTRLTVV.

A few counts support this clone. The CDR3 sequence: CAGGGEGNQPQHF. For the CDR3, the DNA is TGTGCCGGGGGAGGGGAAGGCAATCAGCCCCAGCATTTT. The V call is TRBV21-1, the J call TRBJ1-5. TRBV21-1 is a pseudogene locus. This CDR3 region has 13 residues.

The chain recombines TRBV27 with TRBJ1-5; 10 bases map to TRBD1. Germline trimming cut 8 bases from V and 7 bases from J; bases unmatched to any gene: 8. This CDR3 has 14 amino acids. Germline assignment: CDR1 MNHEY and CDR2 SMNVEV (reference sequence). The CDR3 DNA reads as TGTGCCAGCTCCTGGGGACAGGGGAACCAGCCCCAGCATTTT. Translated, it gives CASSWGQGNQPQHF.

This chain connects TRBV6-5 to TRBJ2-7, with TRBD2 identical over 13 bases. Germline CDR1 is MNHEY and CDR2 is SVGAGI. This CDR3 has 14 amino acids. V dropped 11 bases and J dropped 3; count of bases not matched to a gene: 7. The CDR3 nucleotides read TGTGCCTCGACTAGCGGGGGGCTTCACTACGAGCAGTACTTC. Encoded protein: CASTSGGLHYEQYF.

The CDR3 DNA follows: TGTGCCAGCCGGAGAGACAGGGTCTACGAGCAGTACTTC. As protein: CASRRDRVYEQYF. The chain recombines TRBV2 with TRBJ2-7; 7 nucleotides line up with TRBD1. Trimming cost V 8 bases and J 3 bases; bases outside gene matches: 7. The germline gives CDR1 SNHLY, CDR2 FYNNEI. This CDR3 spans 13 amino acids. Variable domain in full (rest from reference TRBV2 and TRBJ2-7): EPEVTQTPSHQVTQMGQEVILRCVPISNHLYFYWYRQILGQKVEFLVSFYNNEISEKSEIFDDQFSVERPDGSNFTLKIRSTKLEDSAMYFCASRRDRVYEQYFGPGTRLTVT.

The rearrangement joins TRBV18 to TRBJ2-2, with D hard to call. Germline V lookup: CDR1 KGHSH, CDR2 LQKENI. The CDR3 has 14 residues. V was shortened by 2 bases and J by 6 bases, with 10 bases between the two germline ends. CDR3 residues: CASSPSIYAGELFF. In DNA, the CDR3 is TGTGCCAGCTCACCATCCATATATGCCGGGGAGCTGTTTTTT.